Below, 20 T cell receptor beta chains from the same sample are listed, as sequenced in a study of early T cells in non-severe SARS-CoV-2 infection. MiXCR, run by TCRdb on the 5' RACE reads, gives a single entry per CDR3 protein. The table lists approximately 30,000 distinct CDR3 sequences, roughly 7.1% of them singletons. The material was whole blood, obtained at baseline. The receptors were sampled from an adult who was a healthcare worker with PCR-confirmed SARS-CoV-2 infection or an uninfected control (not recorded which).

The chain links TRBV9 to TRBJ2-7; tentatively, D is TRBD1 or TRBD2 (6 bases each). Germline loops: CDR1 SGDLS, CDR2 YYNGEE. Trimming cost V 0 bases and J 5 bases, with 18 bases left between them. The CDR3 has 16 residues. The CDR3 spells CASSVERGPPRDEQYF. Written as DNA, the CDR3 is TGTGCCAGCAGCGTAGAACGGGGGCCGCCTCGGGACGAGCAGTACTTC.

CDR3 loop: CASRLTVLNSPLHF. CDR3 sequence (DNA): TGTGCCAGCAGATTGACAGTATTAAATTCACCCCTCCACTTT. The rearrangement joins TRBV2 to TRBJ1-6; a weak D match, TRBD1 (5 bases). V gave up 6 bases and J gave up 7 bases, with 13 bases separating them. The CDR3 is made up of 14 amino acids. Germline lookup yields CDR1 SNHLY and CDR2 FYNNEI.

This clonotype was seen many times. The chain carries TRBV10-3 and TRBJ2-7, with no clear D. The germline CDR1 and CDR2 sequences are ENHRY and SYGVKD. The germline V and J ends were trimmed by 10 bases and 1 base, with 14 bases remaining between them. The CDR3 length is 13 residues. The CDR3 DNA reads as TGTGCCACCTTACCCAGTGGATCCTACGAGCAGTACGTC. Amino acids: CATLPSGSYEQYV.

Concerning this clonotype: Given a much more abundant clone one base away, this may be a read error. The V call is TRBV10-3, the J call TRBJ2-7; D not resolved. CDR1 ENHRY and CDR2 SYGVKD come from the germline V gene. The CDR3 is 14 residues long. CDR3 amino acids: CTISERTNTYEQYF. CDR3 coding DNA: TGTACCATCAGTGAGAGAACCAATACCTACGAGCAGTACTTC.

Many counts were recorded for this clonotype. The chain is built from TRBV6-5 and TRBJ2-1, with TRBD1 matching over 10 bases. Germline CDR1 MNHEY, CDR2 SVGAGI. Trimming took 0 bases from V and 5 from J; bases not matched to a gene: 1. This CDR3 has 15 amino acids. DNA of the CDR3: TGTGCCAGCAGTTACTCGGACAGGGGGAACAATGAGCAGTTCTTC. The encoded protein is CASSYSDRGNNEQFF.

A remark on this clonotype: The junction shows a germline mismatch at one end, possibly a read error. The rearrangement uses TRBV25-1 and TRBJ2-3, with 9 bases matching TRBD1. Germline CDR1 MGHDK, CDR2 SYGVNS. This CDR3 region has 17 residues. The CDR3 bases are TGTGCCAACAGTGGTCACGGGACAGGGACGGGCTTCGATACGCAGTATTTT. This codes for CANSGHGTGTGFDTQYF.

This clonotype was seen repeatedly, ten times or more. The chain has TRBV29-1 and TRBJ2-3, with 7 bases identical to TRBD2. This CDR3 comprises 13 residues. V gave up 6 bases and J gave up 5 bases; unmatched junction bases: 8. The germline CDR1 and CDR2 sequences are SQVTM and ANQGSEA. The CDR3 DNA sequence: TGCAGCGTCGCCGGGGGGAGGAGAGATACGCAGTATTTT. Protein: CSVAGGRRDTQYF.

This clonotype was counted only a few times. The V and J genes are TRBV7-9 and TRBJ2-5; no clear D. Trimming left V 5 bases short and J 2 bases short, with 15 bases between. CDR3 length equals 15 residues. Germline V gene data show CDR1 as SEHNR and CDR2 as FQNEAQ (reference sequence). The chain's CDR3 is CASSLNPGFQETQYF. The CDR3 DNA reads as TGTGCCAGCAGCCTTAACCCCGGGTTTCAAGAGACCCAGTACTTC.

This clonotype was found many times. The chain couples TRBV29-1 to TRBJ2-3, with a tentative D call TRBD1 (6 bases). Trimming removed 5 bases from V and 2 bases from J, with 20 bases in between. Germline lookup yields CDR1 SQVTM and CDR2 ANQGSEA. This CDR3 comprises 16 residues. As DNA, the CDR3 is TGCAGCGTTCAGGGCGTGCAGGGGCCGTCCACAGATACGCAGTATTTT. This sequence encodes CSVQGVQGPSTDTQYF.

This clonotype was detected a few times. The V and J genes are TRBV28 and TRBJ1-6; D gene unclear. The ends were cut back, 5 bases at V and 2 bases at J, with 10 bases in the middle. CDR1 and CDR2 from the germline V gene are MDHEN and SYDVKM. The CDR3 loop spans 15 amino acids. The CDR3: CASSPSGTYNSPLHF. The CDR3 DNA is TGTGCCAGCAGTCCTTCGGGCACCTATAATTCACCCCTCCACTTT.

This chain uses TRBV29-1 with TRBJ2-7; D is possibly TRBD1 or TRBD2 (6 bases each). The CDR3 runs to 17 residues. V lost 3 bases to trimming and J lost 7 bases, with 28 bases between them. Germline lookup yields CDR1 SQVTM and CDR2 ANQGSEA. This chain's CDR3 is CSVDPYAGTPTTGEQYV. The CDR3 DNA is TGCAGCGTTGACCCCTACGCCGGGACTCCAACTACAGGGGAGCAGTACGTC.

By sample share, this clonotype is medium-sized (0.01 to 0.1%). The rearrangement uses TRBV4-3 and TRBJ2-7, with 12 nucleotides matching TRBD2. The V and J ends lost 3 bases and 5 bases, in that order; junction bases with no gene match: 8. The CDR3 has 16 amino acids. Germline CDR1 reads LGHNA; CDR2 reads YSLEER. The CDR3 DNA reads as TGCGCCAGCAGCCACAGACTAGCGGGAGCGGGTGACGAGCAGTACTTC. This translates into CASSHRLAGAGDEQYF.

This clonotype came up a few times. This chain connects TRBV7-9 to TRBJ2-3, with D uncertain. V dropped 3 bases and J dropped 4 bases, with 8 bases sitting between them. The CDR3 extends over 13 amino acids. Germline V CDR1 and CDR2: SEHNR, FQNEAQ (reference sequence). The CDR3 nucleotides read TGTGCCAGCAGCTTCACCGAGTCAGATACGCAGTATTTT. Protein: CASSFTESDTQYF.

This clonotype was found a few times. The chain carries TRBV3-1 and TRBJ2-3; 10 bases agree with TRBD2. V lost 0 bases to trimming and J lost 4 bases; unmatched junction nucleotides: 7. CDR1 LGHDT and CDR2 YNNKEL come from the germline V gene (reference sequence). This CDR3 contains 17 residues. CDR3: CASSQDLGLALSDTQYF. DNA for the CDR3: TGTGCCAGCAGCCAAGATTTGGGACTAGCGTTGTCAGATACGCAGTATTTT.

The gene calls are TRBV24-1 and TRBJ2-5, with D perhaps TRBD1 or TRBD2 (5 bases each). Per the germline V gene, CDR1 is KGHDR and CDR2 is SFDVKD. Trimming removed 3 bases at V and 3 bases at J, with 7 bases between. There are 13 residues in the CDR3. The CDR3 spells CATSDRGEETQYF. CDR3 bases: TGTGCCACCAGTGATAGGGGAGAAGAGACCCAGTACTTC.

The sample holds a few counts of this clonotype. V and J are TRBV6-1 and TRBJ2-3; TRBD2 aligns across 8 bases. This CDR3 is 17 amino acids long. With V trimmed by 3 bases and J by 4 bases, 12 bases remained unmatched. CDR1 MNHNS and CDR2 SASEGT come from the germline V gene. The CDR3 spells CASSESTSGRGSDTQYF. The CDR3 DNA reads TGTGCCAGCAGTGAGTCGACGAGCGGGAGAGGGTCAGATACGCAGTATTTT.

The V gene is TRBV27, the J gene TRBJ2-1; perhaps TRBD1 as D (6 bases). The germline V gene encodes CDR1 MNHEY and CDR2 SMNVEV (reference sequence). The CDR3 spans 16 residues. V dropped 5 bases and J dropped 0 bases, with 14 bases sitting between them. The CDR3 nucleotides are TGTGCCAGCAGTCACCTACAGGGCAGCTCCTACAATGAGCAGTTCTTC. Translation gives CASSHLQGSSYNEQFF.

This chain uses TRBV3-1 with TRBJ1-1, with D unresolved. The germline V and J ends were trimmed by 4 bases and 1 base, with 13 bases remaining between them. CDR3 length: 15 residues. Germline V lookup: CDR1 LGHDT, CDR2 YNNKEL (reference sequence). CDR3 sequence reads: CASSPPGRGNTEAFF. The DNA for the CDR3 is TGTGCCAGCAGCCCCCCCGGCAGAGGGAACACTGAAGCTTTCTTT.

This clonotype turned up a few times. The chain uses TRBV24-1 and TRBJ2-1, with D possibly being TRBD1 (6 bases). Germline CDR1 is KGHDR and CDR2 is SFDVKD. This CDR3 region has 15 residues. V was trimmed by 6 bases and J by 4 bases, leaving 15 bases between them. CDR3 sequence reads: CATSPRGRGYNEQFF. The DNA for the CDR3 is TGTGCCACCAGTCCTAGGGGCAGGGGATACAATGAGCAGTTCTTC.

The chain joins TRBV6-2 or TRBV6-3 to TRBJ2-3; D call uncertain. Between the trimmed V and J ends, which lost 6 bases and 4 bases, there was a span of 5 bases. This CDR3 region has 11 residues. Germline V gene data show CDR1 as MNHEY and CDR2 as SVGEGT. CDR3 bases: TGTGCCAGCAGCGACGCAGATACGCAGTATTTT. It yields the protein CASSDADTQYF.